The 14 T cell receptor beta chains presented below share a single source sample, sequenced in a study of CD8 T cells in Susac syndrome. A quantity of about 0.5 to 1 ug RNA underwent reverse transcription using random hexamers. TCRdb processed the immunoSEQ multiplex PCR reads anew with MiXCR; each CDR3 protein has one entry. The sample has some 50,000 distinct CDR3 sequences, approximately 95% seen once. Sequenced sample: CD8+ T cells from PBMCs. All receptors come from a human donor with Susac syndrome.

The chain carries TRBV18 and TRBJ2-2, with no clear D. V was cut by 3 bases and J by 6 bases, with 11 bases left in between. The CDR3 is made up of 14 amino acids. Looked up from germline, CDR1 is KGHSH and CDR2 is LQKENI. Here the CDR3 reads CASSPIKHAGELFF. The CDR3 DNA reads TGTGCCAGCTCACCTATTAAACATGCCGGGGAGCTGTTTTTT.

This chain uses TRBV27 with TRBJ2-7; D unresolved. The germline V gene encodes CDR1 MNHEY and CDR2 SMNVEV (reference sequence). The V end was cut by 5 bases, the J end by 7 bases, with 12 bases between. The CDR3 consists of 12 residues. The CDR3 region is CASSPGSREQYF. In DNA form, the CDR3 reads TGTGCCAGCAGTCCAGGATCGAGGGAGCAGTACTTC.

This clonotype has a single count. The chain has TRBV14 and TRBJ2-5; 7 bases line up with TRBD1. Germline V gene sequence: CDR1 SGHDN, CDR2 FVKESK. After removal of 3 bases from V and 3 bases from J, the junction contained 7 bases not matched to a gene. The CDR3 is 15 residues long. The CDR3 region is CASSQDGTAKETQYF. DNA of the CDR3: TGTGCCAGCAGCCAGGATGGGACAGCCAAAGAGACCCAGTACTTC.

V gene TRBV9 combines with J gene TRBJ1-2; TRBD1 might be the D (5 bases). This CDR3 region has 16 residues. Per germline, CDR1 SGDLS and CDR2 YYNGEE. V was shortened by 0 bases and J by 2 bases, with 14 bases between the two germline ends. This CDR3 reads CASSVDMAGTNYGYTF. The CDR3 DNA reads TGTGCCAGCAGCGTAGATATGGCAGGGACCAACTATGGCTACACCTTC.

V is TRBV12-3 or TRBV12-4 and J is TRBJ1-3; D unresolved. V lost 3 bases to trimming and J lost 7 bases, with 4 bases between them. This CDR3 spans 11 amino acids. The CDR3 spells CASSLVNTIYF. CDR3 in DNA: TGTGCCAGCAGTTTGGTGAACACCATATATTTT.

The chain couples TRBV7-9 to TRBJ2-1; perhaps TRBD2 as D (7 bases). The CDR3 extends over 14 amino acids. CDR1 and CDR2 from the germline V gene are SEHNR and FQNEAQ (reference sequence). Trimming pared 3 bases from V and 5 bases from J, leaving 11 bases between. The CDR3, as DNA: TGTGCCAGCAGCTTGTCCGGGGGGCACAATGAGCAGTTCTTC. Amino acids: CASSLSGGHNEQFF.

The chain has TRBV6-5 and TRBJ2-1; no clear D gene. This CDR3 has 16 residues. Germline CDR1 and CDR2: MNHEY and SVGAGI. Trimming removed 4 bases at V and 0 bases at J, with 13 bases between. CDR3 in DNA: TGTGCCAGCAGTTTGGATCCACTAAGCTCCTACAATGAGCAGTTCTTC. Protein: CASSLDPLSSYNEQFF.

The CDR3 reads CASSFWGRATNEKLFF. CDR3 sequence (DNA): TGTGCCAGCAGTTTTTGGGGACGGGCAACTAATGAAAAACTGTTTTTT. This chain connects TRBV12-3 or TRBV12-4 to TRBJ1-4, with D perhaps TRBD1 (5 bases). The CDR3 has 16 amino acids. V was shortened by 3 bases and J by 0 bases, with 11 bases between the two germline ends.

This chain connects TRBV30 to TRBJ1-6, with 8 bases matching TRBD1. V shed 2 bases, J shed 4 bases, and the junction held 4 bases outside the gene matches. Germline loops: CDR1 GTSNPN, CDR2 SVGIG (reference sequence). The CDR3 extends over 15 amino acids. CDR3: CAWSFRTGYNSPLHF. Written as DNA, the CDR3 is TGTGCCTGGAGTTTCCGGACAGGGTATAATTCACCCCTCCACTTT.

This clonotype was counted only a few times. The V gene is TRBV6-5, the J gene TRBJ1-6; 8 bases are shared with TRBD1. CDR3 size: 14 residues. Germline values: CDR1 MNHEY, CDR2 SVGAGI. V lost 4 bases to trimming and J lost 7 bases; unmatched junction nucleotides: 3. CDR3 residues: CASSLTGANSPLHF. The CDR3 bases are TGTGCCAGCAGTTTGACAGGGGCAAATTCACCCCTCCACTTT.

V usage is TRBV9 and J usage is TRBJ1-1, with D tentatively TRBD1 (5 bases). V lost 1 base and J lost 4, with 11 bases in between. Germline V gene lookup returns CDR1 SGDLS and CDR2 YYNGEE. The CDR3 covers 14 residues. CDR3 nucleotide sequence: TGTGCCAGCAGCGTAATTAGGACACTCACTGAAGCTTTCTTT. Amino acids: CASSVIRTLTEAFF.

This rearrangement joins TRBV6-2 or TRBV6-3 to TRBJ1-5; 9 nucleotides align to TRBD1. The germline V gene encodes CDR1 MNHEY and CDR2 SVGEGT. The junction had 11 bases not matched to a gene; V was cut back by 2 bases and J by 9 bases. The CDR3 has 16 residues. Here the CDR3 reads CASSYTGTGPLGPQHF. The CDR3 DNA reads TGTGCCAGCAGTTACACCGGGACAGGGCCATTGGGGCCCCAGCATTTT.

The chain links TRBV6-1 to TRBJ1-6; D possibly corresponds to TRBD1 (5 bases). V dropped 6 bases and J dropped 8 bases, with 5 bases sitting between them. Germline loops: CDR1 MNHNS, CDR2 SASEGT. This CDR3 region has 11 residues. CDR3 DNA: TGTGCCAGCAGGGGGGATTCACCCCTCCACTTT. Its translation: CASRGDSPLHF.

CDR3 loop: CATSDLRQGGDTQYF. CDR3 bases: TGTGCCACCAGTGATTTGCGACAGGGTGGAGATACGCAGTATTTT. This chain links TRBV24-1 with TRBJ2-3; 7 nucleotides line up with TRBD1. The CDR3 length is 15 residues. Trimming cost V 0 bases and J 5 bases; bases outside gene matches: 4. Germline V lookup: CDR1 KGHDR, CDR2 SFDVKD.